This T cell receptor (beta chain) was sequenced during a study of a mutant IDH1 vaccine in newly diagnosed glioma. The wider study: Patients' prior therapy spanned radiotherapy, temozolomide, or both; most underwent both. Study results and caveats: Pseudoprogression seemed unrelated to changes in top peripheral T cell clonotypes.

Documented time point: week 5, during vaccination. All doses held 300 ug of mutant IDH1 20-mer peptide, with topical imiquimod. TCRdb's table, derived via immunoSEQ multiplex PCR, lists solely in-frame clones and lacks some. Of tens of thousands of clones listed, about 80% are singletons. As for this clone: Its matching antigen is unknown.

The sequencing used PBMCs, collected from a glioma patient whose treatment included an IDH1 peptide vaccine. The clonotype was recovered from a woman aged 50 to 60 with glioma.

The DNA for the CDR3 is TGCGCCAGCAGCTTTTGGGGCAGGGAGGAGAGCAATCAGCCCCAGCATTTT. This sequence encodes CASSFWGREESNQPQHF. The rearrangement links TRBV5-1 to TRBJ1-5; maybe TRBD1 (5 bases). Germline lookup yields CDR1 SGHRS and CDR2 YFSETQ. CDR3 length equals 17 residues. The ends were cut back, 2 bases at V and 1 base at J, with 16 bases in the middle. Full variable domain (missing parts from reference TRBV5-1 and TRBJ1-5): KAGVTQTPRYLIKTRGQQVTLSCSPISGHRSVSWYQQTPGQGLQFLFEYFSETQRNKGNFPGRFSGRQFSNSRSEMNVSTLELGDSALYLCASSFWGREESNQPQHFGDGTRLSIL.